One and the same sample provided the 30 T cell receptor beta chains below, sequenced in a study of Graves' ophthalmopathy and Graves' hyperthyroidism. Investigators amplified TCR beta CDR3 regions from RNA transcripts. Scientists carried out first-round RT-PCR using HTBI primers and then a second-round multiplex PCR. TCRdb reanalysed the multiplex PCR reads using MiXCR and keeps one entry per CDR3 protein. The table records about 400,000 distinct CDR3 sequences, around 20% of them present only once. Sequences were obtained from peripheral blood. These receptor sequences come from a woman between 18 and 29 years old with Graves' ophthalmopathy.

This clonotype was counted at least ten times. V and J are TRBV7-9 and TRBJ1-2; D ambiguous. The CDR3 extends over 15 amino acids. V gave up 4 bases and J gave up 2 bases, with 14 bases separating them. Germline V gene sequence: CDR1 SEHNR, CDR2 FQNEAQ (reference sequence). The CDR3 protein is CASSSTMGFNYGYTF. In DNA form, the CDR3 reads TGTGCCAGCAGCTCCACGATGGGGTTCAACTATGGCTACACCTTC.

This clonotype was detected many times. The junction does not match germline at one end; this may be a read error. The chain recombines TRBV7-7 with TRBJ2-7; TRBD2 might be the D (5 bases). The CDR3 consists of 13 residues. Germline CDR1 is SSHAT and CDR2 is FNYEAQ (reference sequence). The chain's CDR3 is CASSFDGLDEQYF. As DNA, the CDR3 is TGTGCTAGCAGCTTCGATGGACTGGACGAGCAGTACTTC.

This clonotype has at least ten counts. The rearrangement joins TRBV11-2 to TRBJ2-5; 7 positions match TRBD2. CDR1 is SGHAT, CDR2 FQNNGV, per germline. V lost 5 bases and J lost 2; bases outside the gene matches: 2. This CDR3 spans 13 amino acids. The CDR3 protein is CASSPGLQETQYF. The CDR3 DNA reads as TGTGCCAGCAGCCCGGGACTACAAGAGACCCAGTACTTC.

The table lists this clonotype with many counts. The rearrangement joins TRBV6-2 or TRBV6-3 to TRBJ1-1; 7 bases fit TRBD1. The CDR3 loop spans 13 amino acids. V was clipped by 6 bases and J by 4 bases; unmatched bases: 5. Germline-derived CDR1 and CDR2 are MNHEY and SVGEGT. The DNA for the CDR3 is TGTGCCAGCAGCCAAGGGGGCGTCACTGAAGCTTTCTTT. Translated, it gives CASSQGGVTEAFF.

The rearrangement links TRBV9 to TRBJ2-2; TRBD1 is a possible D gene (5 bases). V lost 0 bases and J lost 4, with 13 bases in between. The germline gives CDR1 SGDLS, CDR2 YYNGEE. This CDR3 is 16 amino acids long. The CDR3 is CASSVGAQGGTGELFF. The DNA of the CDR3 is TGTGCCAGCAGCGTAGGAGCGCAGGGCGGCACCGGGGAGCTGTTTTTT.

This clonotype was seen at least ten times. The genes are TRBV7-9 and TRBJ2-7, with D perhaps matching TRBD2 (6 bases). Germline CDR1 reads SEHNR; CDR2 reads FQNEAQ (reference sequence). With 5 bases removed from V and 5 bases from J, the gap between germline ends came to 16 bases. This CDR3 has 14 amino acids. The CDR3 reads CASSPGGGLDEQYF. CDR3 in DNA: TGTGCCAGCAGCCCCGGAGGAGGGCTCGACGAGCAGTACTTC.

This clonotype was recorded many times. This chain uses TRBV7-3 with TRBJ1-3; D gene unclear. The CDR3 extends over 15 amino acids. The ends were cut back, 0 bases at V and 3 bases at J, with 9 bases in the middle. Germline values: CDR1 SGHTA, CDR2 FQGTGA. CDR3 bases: TGTGCCAGCAGCTTAACGGCCAGGCATGGAAACACCATATATTTT. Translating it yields CASSLTARHGNTIYF.

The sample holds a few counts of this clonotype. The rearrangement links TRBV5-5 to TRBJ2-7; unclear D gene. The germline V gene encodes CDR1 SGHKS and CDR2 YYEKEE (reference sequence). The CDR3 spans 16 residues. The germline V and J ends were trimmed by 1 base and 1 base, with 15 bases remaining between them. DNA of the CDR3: TGTGCCAGCAGCTTGAGATGGCGAGACGGGTCCTACGAGCAGTACTTC. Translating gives CASSLRWRDGSYEQYF. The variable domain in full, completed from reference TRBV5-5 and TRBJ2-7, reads DAGVTQSPTHLIKTRGQQVTLRCSPISGHKSVSWYQQVLGQGPQFIFQYYEKEERGRGNFPDRFSARQFPNYSSELNVNALLLGDSALYLCASSLRWRDGSYEQYFGPGTRLTVT.

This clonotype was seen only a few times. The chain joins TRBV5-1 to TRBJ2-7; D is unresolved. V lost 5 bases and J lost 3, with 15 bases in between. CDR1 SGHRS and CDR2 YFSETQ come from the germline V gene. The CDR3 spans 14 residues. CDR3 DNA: TGCGCCAGCAGTTTAGACGGGCGGCTCTACGAGCAGTACTTC. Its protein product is CASSLDGRLYEQYF. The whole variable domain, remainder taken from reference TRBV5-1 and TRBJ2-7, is KAGVTQTPRYLIKTRGQQVTLSCSPISGHRSVSWYQQTPGQGLQFLFEYFSETQRNKGNFPGRFSGRQFSNSRSEMNVSTLELGDSALYLCASSLDGRLYEQYFGPGTRLTVT.

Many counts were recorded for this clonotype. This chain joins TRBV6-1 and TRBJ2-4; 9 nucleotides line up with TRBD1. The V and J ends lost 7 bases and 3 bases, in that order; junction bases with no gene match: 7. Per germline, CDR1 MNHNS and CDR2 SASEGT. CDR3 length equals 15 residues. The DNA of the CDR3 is TGTGCCAGCACGCGACAGGGGGTGAGCAAAAACATTCAGTACTTC. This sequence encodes CASTRQGVSKNIQYF.

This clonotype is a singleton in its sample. CDR3 amino acids: CASSAGTPYEQYF. CDR3 in DNA: TGTGCCAGCAGTGCCGGGACCCCCTACGAGCAGTACTTC. J is TRBJ2-7 and V is TRBV28; D could derive from TRBD1 or TRBD2 (5 bases each). This CDR3 spans 13 amino acids. The V gene lost 5 bases and the J gene lost 2 bases, with 10 bases spanning the gap. The germline V gene has CDR1 MDHEN and CDR2 SYDVKM.

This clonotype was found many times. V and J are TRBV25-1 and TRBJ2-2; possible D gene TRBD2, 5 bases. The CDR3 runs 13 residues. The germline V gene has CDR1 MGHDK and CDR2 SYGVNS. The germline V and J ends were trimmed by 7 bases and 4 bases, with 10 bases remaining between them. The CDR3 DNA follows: TGTGCCAGCAACCAAGGAGGCACCGGGGAGCTGTTTTTT. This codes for CASNQGGTGELFF.

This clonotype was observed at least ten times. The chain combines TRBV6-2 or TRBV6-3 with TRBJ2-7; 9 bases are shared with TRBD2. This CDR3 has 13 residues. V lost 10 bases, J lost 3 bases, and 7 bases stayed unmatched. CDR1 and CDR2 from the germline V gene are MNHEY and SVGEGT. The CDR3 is CATQREVVYEQYF. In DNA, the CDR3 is TGTGCCACCCAGCGGGAGGTTGTCTACGAGCAGTACTTC.

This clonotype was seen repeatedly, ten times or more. The CDR3 loop is CASSLASLNYPPQHF. The DNA of the CDR3 is TGTGCCAGCAGCTTAGCATCCCTCAATTATCCGCCCCAGCATTTT. The V gene is TRBV7-2, the J gene TRBJ1-5; D unclear. The CDR3 length is 15 residues. The V gene's germline CDR1 is SGHTA and CDR2 FQGNSA. Trimming cost V 0 bases and J 9 bases, with 15 bases left between them.

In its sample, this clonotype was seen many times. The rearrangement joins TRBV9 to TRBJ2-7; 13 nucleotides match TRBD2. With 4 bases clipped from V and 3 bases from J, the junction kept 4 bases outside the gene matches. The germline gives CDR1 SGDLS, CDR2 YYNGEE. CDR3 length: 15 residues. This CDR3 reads CASSKGTSGDYEQYF. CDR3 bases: TGTGCCAGCAGCAAAGGGACTAGCGGGGACTACGAGCAGTACTTC.

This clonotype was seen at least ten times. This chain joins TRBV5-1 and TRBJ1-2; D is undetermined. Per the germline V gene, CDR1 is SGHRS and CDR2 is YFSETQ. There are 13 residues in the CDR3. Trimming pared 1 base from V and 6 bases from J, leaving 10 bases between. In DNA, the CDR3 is TGCGCCAGCAGCTTGAAGCAGGCCGATGGCTACACCTTC. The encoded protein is CASSLKQADGYTF.

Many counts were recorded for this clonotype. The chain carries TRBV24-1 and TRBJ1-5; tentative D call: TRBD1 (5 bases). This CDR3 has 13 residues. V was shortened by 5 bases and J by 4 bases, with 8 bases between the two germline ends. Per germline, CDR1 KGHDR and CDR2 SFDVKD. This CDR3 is CATSAGRNQPQHF. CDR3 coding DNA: TGTGCCACCAGTGCGGGACGAAATCAGCCCCAGCATTTT.

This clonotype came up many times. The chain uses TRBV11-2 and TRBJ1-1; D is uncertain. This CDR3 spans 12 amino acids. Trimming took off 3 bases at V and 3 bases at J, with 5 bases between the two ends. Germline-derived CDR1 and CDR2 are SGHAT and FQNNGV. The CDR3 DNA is TGTGCCAGCAGCTTTCGTCACACTGAAGCTTTCTTT. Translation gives CASSFRHTEAFF.

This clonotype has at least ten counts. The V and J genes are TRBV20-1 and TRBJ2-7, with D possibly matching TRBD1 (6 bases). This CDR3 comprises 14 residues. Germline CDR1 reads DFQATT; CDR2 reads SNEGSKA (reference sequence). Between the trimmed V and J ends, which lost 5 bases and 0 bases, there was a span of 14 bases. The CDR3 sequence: CSAGPGHDSYEQYF. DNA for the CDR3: TGCAGTGCTGGCCCGGGACACGACTCCTACGAGCAGTACTTC.

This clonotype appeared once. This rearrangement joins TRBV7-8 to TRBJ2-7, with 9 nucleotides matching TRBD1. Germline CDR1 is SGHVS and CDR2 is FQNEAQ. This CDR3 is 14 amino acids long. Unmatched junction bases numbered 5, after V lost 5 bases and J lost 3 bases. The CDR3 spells CASSPTGGNYEQYF. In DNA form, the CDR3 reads TGTGCCAGCAGCCCGACAGGGGGAAACTACGAGCAGTACTTC.

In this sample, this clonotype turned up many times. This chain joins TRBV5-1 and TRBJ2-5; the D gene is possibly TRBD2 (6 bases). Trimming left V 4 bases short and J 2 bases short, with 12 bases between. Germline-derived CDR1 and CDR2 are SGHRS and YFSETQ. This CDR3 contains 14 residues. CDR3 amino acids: CASSLTSQQETQYF. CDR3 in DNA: TGCGCCAGCAGCCTAACTAGCCAACAAGAGACCCAGTACTTC.

The CDR3 DNA follows: TGTGCCAGCAGTCCGAGGGACAGGCACTACGAGCAGTACTTC. Translation: CASSPRDRHYEQYF. The gene calls are TRBV12-3 or TRBV12-4 and TRBJ2-7, with 8 positions matching TRBD1. The CDR3 is 14 residues long. V shed 5 bases and J 3 bases; nucleotides not matched to a gene: 6.

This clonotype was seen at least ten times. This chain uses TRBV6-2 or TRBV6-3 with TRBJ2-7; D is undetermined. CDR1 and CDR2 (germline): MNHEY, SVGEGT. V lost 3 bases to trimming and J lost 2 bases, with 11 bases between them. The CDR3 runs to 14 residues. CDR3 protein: CASSYIPPPYEQYF. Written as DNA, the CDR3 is TGTGCCAGCAGTTATATTCCCCCCCCCTACGAGCAGTACTTC.

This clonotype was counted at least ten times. The DNA for the CDR3 is TGCGCCAGCAGCCAAGACGCTTCGCGGAACACTGAAGCTTTCTTT. Amino acids: CASSQDASRNTEAFF. The chain recombines TRBV4-3 with TRBJ1-1, with D hard to call. V lost 0 bases and J 1 base, leaving 9 bases between the germline ends. The CDR3 has 15 residues. CDR1 is LGHNA and CDR2 is YSLEER in the germline V gene.

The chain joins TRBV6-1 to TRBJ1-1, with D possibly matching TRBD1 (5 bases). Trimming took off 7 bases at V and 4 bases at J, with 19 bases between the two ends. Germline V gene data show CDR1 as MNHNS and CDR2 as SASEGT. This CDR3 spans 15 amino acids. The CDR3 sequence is CASTPRGTWGTEAFF. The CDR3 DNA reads TGTGCCAGCACTCCACGGGGCACCTGGGGCACTGAAGCTTTCTTT.

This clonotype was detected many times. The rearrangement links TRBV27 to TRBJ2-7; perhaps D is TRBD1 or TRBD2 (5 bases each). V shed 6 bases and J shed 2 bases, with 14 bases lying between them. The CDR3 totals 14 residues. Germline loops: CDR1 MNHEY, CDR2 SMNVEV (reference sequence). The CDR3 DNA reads TGTGCCAGCAGACCAGCTGGGGGTGCCTACGAGCAGTACTTC. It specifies CASRPAGGAYEQYF.

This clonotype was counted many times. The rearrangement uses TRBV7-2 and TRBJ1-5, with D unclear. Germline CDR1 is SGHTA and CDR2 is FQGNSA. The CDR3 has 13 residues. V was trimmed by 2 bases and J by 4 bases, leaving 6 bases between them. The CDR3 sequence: CASSLLQNQPQHF. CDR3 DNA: TGTGCCAGCAGCTTACTGCAGAATCAGCCCCAGCATTTT.

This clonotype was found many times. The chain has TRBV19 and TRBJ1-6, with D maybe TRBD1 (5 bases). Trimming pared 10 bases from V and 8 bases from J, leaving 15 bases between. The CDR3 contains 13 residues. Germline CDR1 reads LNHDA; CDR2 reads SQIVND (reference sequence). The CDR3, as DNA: TGTGCCACTTCAAGCAGGGCTGATTCACCCCTCCACTTT. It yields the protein CATSSRADSPLHF.

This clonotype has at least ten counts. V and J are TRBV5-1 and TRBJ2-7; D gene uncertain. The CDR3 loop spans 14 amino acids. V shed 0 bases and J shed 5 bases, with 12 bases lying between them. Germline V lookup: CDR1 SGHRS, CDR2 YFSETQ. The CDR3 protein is CASSLVYGRDEQYF. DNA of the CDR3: TGCGCCAGCAGCTTGGTGTACGGCCGGGACGAGCAGTACTTC.

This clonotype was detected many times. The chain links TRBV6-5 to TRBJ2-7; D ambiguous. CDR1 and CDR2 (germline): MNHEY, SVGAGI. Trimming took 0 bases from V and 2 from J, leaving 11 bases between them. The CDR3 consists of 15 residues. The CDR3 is CASSYSGLDPYEQYF. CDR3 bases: TGTGCCAGCAGTTACTCAGGCCTGGACCCCTACGAGCAGTACTTC.